These 16 T cell receptor beta chains were all obtained from the same sample, sequenced in a study of blood T cell repertoires in COVID-19. The protocol was immunoSEQ multiplex PCR, while the TCRdb copy is restricted to in-frame clones and leaves out a portion. This sample has 150,000 to 200,000 clones, with approximately 83% found just once. Sequenced: peripheral blood. These receptor sequences come from a man aged 50 to 59 with active or convalescent COVID-19.

The CDR3 nucleotides read TGTGCCAGCAGCTTAGAAGGGGGAAACACTGAAGCTTTCTTT. Protein: CASSLEGGNTEAFF. The rearrangement links TRBV11-1 to TRBJ1-1; D may be TRBD1 (6 bases). The CDR3 is 14 residues long. CDR1 SGHAT and CDR2 FQDESV come from the germline V gene (reference sequence). V shed 1 base and J shed 2 bases, with 8 bases lying between them.

The V gene is TRBV7-3, the J gene TRBJ2-1; the match to TRBD2 covers 9 bases. Germline V gene lookup returns CDR1 SGHTA and CDR2 FQGTGA. The CDR3 consists of 14 residues. Trimming took 5 bases from V and 6 from J; bases not matched to a gene: 5. CDR3 amino acids: CASSKKTSGNEQFF. The CDR3 nucleotides read TGTGCCAGCAGCAAAAAGACTAGCGGCAATGAGCAGTTCTTC.

V is TRBV5-1 and J is TRBJ2-7; 8 bases map to TRBD1. The CDR3 is 14 residues long. Losses at the gene ends were 4 bases for V and 3 bases for J; bases not matched to a gene: 6. Per the germline V gene, CDR1 is SGHRS and CDR2 is YFSETQ. The CDR3 is CASSDGTGGYEQYF. CDR3 nucleotides: TGCGCCAGCAGCGACGGGACAGGAGGCTACGAGCAGTACTTC.

J is TRBJ1-3 and V is TRBV6-5, with a possible D match to TRBD1 (6 bases). V lost 4 bases, J lost 3 bases, and 10 bases lay in between. Germline V gene lookup returns CDR1 MNHEY and CDR2 SVGAGI. The CDR3 covers 14 residues. The CDR3 loop reads CASSLSGVGNTIYF. The DNA for the CDR3 is TGTGCCAGCAGTTTATCAGGGGTTGGAAACACCATATATTTT.

This clone was counted once. The chain couples TRBV24-1 to TRBJ1-2; 11 bases line up with TRBD1. Germline CDR1 is KGHDR and CDR2 is SFDVKD. The CDR3 loop spans 15 amino acids. J was trimmed by 6 bases and V by 5 bases; bases with no gene match: 7. The CDR3 reads CATSVGQGAWDGYTF. The CDR3 bases are TGTGCCACCAGTGTCGGACAGGGGGCGTGGGATGGCTACACCTTC.

This chain connects TRBV3-1 (or the pseudogene TRBV3-2) to TRBJ2-7; D is possibly TRBD1 (6 bases). The germline V gene encodes CDR1 LGHDT and CDR2 YNNKEL (reference sequence). CDR3 length: 14 residues. The germline V and J ends were trimmed by 4 bases and 2 bases, with 12 bases remaining between them. Here the CDR3 reads CASSRGTRAYEQYF. The CDR3, as DNA: TGTGCCAGCAGCCGGGGGACAAGGGCCTACGAGCAGTACTTC.

The rearrangement joins TRBV7-9 to TRBJ2-3, with a possible D match to TRBD1 (5 bases). The V gene's germline CDR1 is SEHNR and CDR2 FQNEAQ (reference sequence). V lost 5 bases, J lost 0 bases, and 15 bases lay in between. This CDR3 is 16 amino acids long. This chain's CDR3 is CASSPSRAGSTDTQYF. The CDR3 DNA follows: TGTGCCAGCAGCCCTAGTAGGGCAGGGAGCACAGATACGCAGTATTTT. The full variable domain, completed using reference TRBV7-9 and TRBJ2-3, is DTGVSQNPRHKITKRGQNVTFRCDPISEHNRLYWYRQTLGQGPEFLTYFQNEAQLEKSRLLSDRFSAERPKGSFSTLEIQRTEQGDSAMYLCASSPSRAGSTDTQYFGPGTRLTVL.

This sequence joins TRBV3-1 (or the pseudogene TRBV3-2) and TRBJ1-4; D gene unclear. The V gene's germline CDR1 is LGHDT and CDR2 YNNKEL (reference sequence). V gave up 4 bases and J gave up 10 bases, with 22 bases separating them. CDR3 size: 16 residues. Written as DNA, the CDR3 is TGTGCCAGCAGCCCTGATTCGGTAGGAGGTCGGGGAAAACTGTTTTTT. This encodes CASSPDSVGGRGKLFF.

This clone was found a few times. The rearrangement links TRBV5-1 to TRBJ2-1; D possibly corresponds to TRBD1 (6 bases). The CDR3 length is 14 residues. V was clipped by 1 base and J by 7 bases, with 12 bases between them. Looked up from germline, CDR1 is SGHRS and CDR2 is YFSETQ. The chain's CDR3 is CASSLLQGRNEQFF. The CDR3 nucleotides read TGCGCCAGCAGCTTGTTACAGGGTCGGAATGAGCAGTTCTTC.

The V gene is TRBV15, the J gene TRBJ1-2; D might be TRBD1 (6 bases). Germline V CDR1 and CDR2: LNHNV, YYDKDF (reference sequence). The CDR3 spans 14 residues. V lost 3 bases, J lost 0 bases, and 8 bases lay in between. CDR3 region: CATSRDSTNYGYTF. CDR3 sequence (DNA): TGTGCCACCAGCAGGGACAGTACTAACTATGGCTACACCTTC.

This chain connects TRBV9 to TRBJ2-1; 11 nucleotides agree with TRBD1. Germline trimming cut 3 bases from V and 0 bases from J; bases unmatched to any gene: 2. The CDR3 contains 16 residues. The germline gives CDR1 SGDLS, CDR2 YYNGEE. The CDR3 region has the DNA TGTGCCAGCAGCGCGGACAGGGGGCGCTCCTACAATGAGCAGTTCTTC. This translates into CASSADRGRSYNEQFF.

The J gene is TRBJ1-6, the V gene TRBV14; D is unresolved. The CDR3 is 14 residues long. The ends were cut back, 1 base at V and 6 bases at J, with 7 bases in the middle. Germline V gives CDR1 SGHDN, CDR2 FVKESK. The CDR3 region is CASSQAYSNSPLHF. The DNA for the CDR3 is TGTGCCAGCAGCCAAGCTTACAGTAATTCACCCCTCCACTTT.

Points on this clone: The sample holds other DNA sequences that translate to the same CDR3. The rearrangement joins TRBV9 to TRBJ2-1; tentative D call: TRBD2 (7 bases). The CDR3 is 14 amino acids. Germline V CDR1 and CDR2: SGDLS, YYNGEE. V was pared by 3 bases and J by 6 bases, with 13 bases between. CDR3: CASSAPGGPNEQFF. In DNA, the CDR3 is TGTGCCAGCAGCGCTCCCGGGGGGCCCAATGAGCAGTTCTTC.

The chain couples TRBV7-2 to TRBJ2-7; D unclear. The CDR3 sequence is 12 residues long. Per germline, CDR1 SGHTA and CDR2 FQGNSA. Trimming shortened V by 5 bases and J by 1 base, and 6 bases separated the two germline ends. CDR3 in amino acids: CASSKTSYEQYF. CDR3 sequence (DNA): TGTGCCAGCAGCAAAACTTCCTACGAGCAGTACTTC.

The chain employs TRBV27 and TRBJ2-2; TRBD2 agrees at 10 bases. CDR1 and CDR2 (germline): MNHEY, SMNVEV (reference sequence). The CDR3 covers 15 residues. V dropped 2 bases and J dropped 7; count of bases not matched to a gene: 4. The CDR3 region has the DNA TGTGCCAGCAGTTTAAGGGGACTAGCGTTCGGGGAGCTGTTTTTT. Amino acid sequence: CASSLRGLAFGELFF.

The gene calls are TRBV15 and TRBJ2-5; the D gene is possibly TRBD1 (5 bases). The CDR3 is 16 amino acids. Germline CDR1 reads LNHNV; CDR2 reads YYDKDF (reference sequence). V lost 0 bases, J lost 4 bases, and 15 bases lay in between. The CDR3: CATSRDQSQGSETQYF. The CDR3 nucleotides are TGTGCCACCAGCAGAGATCAATCCCAGGGATCAGAGACCCAGTACTTC.